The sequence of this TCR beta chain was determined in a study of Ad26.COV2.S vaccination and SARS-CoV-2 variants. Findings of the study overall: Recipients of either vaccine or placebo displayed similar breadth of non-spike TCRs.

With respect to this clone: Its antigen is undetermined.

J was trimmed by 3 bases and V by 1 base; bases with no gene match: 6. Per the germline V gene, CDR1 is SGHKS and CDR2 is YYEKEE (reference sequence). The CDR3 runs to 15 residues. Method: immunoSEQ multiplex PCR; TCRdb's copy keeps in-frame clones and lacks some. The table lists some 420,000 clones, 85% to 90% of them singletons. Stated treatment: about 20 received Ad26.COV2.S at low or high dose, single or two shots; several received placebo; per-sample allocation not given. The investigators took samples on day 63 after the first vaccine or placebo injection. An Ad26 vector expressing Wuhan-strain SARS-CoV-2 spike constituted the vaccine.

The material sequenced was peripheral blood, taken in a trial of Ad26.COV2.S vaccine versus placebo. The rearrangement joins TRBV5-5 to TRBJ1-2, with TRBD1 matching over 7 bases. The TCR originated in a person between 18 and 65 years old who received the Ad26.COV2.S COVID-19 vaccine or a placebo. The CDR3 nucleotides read TGTGCCAGCAGCTTGAGGCTCCAGGGGGACTATGGCTACACCTTC. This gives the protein CASSLRLQGDYGYTF.